These 10 T cell receptor beta chains were sequenced from one sample in a study of technical replicates of blood from several donors. Sequencing was performed with immunoSEQ multiplex PCR; in TCRdb, only in-frame clones are kept and a portion is missing. This sample has around 80,000 clones; 95% to 98% occur once, and the top ten carry around 0.15%. Sequenced input: T cells isolated from PBMCs. These TCRs come from a human donor in good health.

This clone was seen once. The rearrangement uses TRBV18 and TRBJ2-1, with 7 nucleotides matching TRBD2. There are 15 residues in the CDR3. After removal of 6 bases from V and 1 base from J, the junction contained 6 bases not matched to a gene. The germline V gene has CDR1 KGHSH and CDR2 LQKENI. The CDR3 loop is CASSLTSVSYNEQFF. CDR3 nucleotide sequence: TGTGCCAGCTCTCTCACTAGCGTTTCCTACAATGAGCAGTTCTTC.

This CDR3 reads CASSQLAAEQFF. The CDR3 nucleotides read TGCGCCAGCAGCCAATTAGCGGCGGAGCAGTTCTTC. The V and J genes are TRBV4-1 and TRBJ2-1; D possibly corresponds to TRBD2 (6 bases). Trimming shortened V by 2 bases and J by 10 bases, and 9 bases separated the two germline ends. CDR1 is MGHRA, CDR2 YSYEKL, per germline. This CDR3 has 12 amino acids.

The sample holds one count of this clone. This CDR3 reads CASSLRDRGEQYF. The CDR3 DNA follows: TGTGCCAGTAGCCTCCGGGACAGGGGCGAGCAGTACTTC. V is TRBV19 and J is TRBJ2-7, with 10 bases matching TRBD1. The CDR3 runs to 13 residues. Trimming removed 6 bases from V and 6 bases from J; junction bases left unmatched: 5. The V gene's germline CDR1 is LNHDA and CDR2 SQIVND (reference sequence).

This rearrangement joins TRBV29-1 to TRBJ1-1, with TRBD1 matching 7 bases. Unmatched junction bases numbered 4, after V lost 3 bases and J lost 0 bases. This CDR3 has 14 amino acids. The germline gives CDR1 SQVTM, CDR2 ANQGSEA. CDR3 sequence: CSVETGLLNTEAFF. DNA of the CDR3: TGCAGCGTTGAGACAGGGCTATTGAACACTGAAGCTTTCTTT. The complete variable domain, with remaining parts taken from reference TRBV29-1 and TRBJ1-1, reads SAVISQKPSRDICQRGTSLTIQCQVDSQVTMMFWYRQQPGQSLTLIATANQGSEATYESGFVIDKFPISRPNLTFSTLTVSNMSPEDSSIYLCSVETGLLNTEAFFGQGTRLTVV.

This chain joins TRBV5-5 and TRBJ1-4, with TRBD1 as a possible D gene (5 bases). In germline, CDR1 is SGHKS, CDR2 YYEKEE (reference sequence). The CDR3 extends over 14 amino acids. Trimming shortened V by 5 bases and J by 13 bases, and 21 bases separated the two germline ends. The CDR3 reads CASSTGPADRGLFF. In nucleotides, the CDR3 is TGTGCCAGCAGTACCGGCCCGGCCGATAGGGGACTGTTTTTT.

This chain links TRBV10-3 with TRBJ2-2; D ambiguous. The CDR3 has 16 residues. V lost 4 bases and J 0 bases, leaving 12 bases between the germline ends. CDR1 is ENHRY and CDR2 is SYGVKD in the germline V gene. CDR3 nucleotide sequence: TGTGCCATCAGTGGGTTAGAATCCGCGAACACCGGGGAGCTGTTTTTT. Its translation: CAISGLESANTGELFF.

This clone has a single count. The J gene is TRBJ1-1, the V gene TRBV18, with TRBD1 matching over 7 bases. The J segment lost 8 bases and the V segment lost 0 bases, leaving 6 bases of the junction unmatched. There are 14 residues in the CDR3. Germline CDR1 reads KGHSH; CDR2 reads LQKENI. CDR3 DNA: TGTGCCAGCTCACCACCCGGGACAGAAACCGAAGCTTTCTTT. Translating it yields CASSPPGTETEAFF. Combining the CDR3 with reference TRBV18 and TRBJ1-1 gives the whole variable domain NAGVMQNPRHLVRRRGQEARLRCSPMKGHSHVYWYRQLPEEGLKFMVYLQKENIIDESGMPKERFSAEFPKEGPSILRIQQVVRGDSAAYFCASSPPGTETEAFFGQGTRLTVV.

This chain joins TRBV29-1 and TRBJ2-5; 9 bases fit TRBD1. V lost 4 bases and J lost 4; bases outside the gene matches: 10. CDR1 is SQVTM, CDR2 ANQGSEA, per germline. The CDR3 contains 15 residues. This chain's CDR3 is CSVVRTGGGGETQYF. CDR3 nucleotides: TGCAGCGTTGTGCGCACAGGGGGCGGGGGAGAGACCCAGTACTTC.

V usage is TRBV2 and J usage is TRBJ1-3; D gene uncertain. Germline V gene lookup returns CDR1 SNHLY and CDR2 FYNNEI. CDR3 size: 14 residues. CDR3 protein: CGSSGVYSGNTIYF. CDR3 DNA sequence: TGTGGGTCATCGGGAGTATACTCTGGAAACACCATATATTTT.

This chain connects TRBV2 to TRBJ1-5; TRBD1 agrees at 8 bases. Per the germline V gene, CDR1 is SNHLY and CDR2 is FYNNEI. V lost 10 bases, J lost 4 bases, and 9 bases stayed unmatched. The CDR3 consists of 14 residues. This chain's CDR3 is CAKRGTGLNQPQHF. The CDR3 DNA sequence: TGTGCCAAAAGAGGGACAGGATTAAATCAGCCCCAGCATTTT.